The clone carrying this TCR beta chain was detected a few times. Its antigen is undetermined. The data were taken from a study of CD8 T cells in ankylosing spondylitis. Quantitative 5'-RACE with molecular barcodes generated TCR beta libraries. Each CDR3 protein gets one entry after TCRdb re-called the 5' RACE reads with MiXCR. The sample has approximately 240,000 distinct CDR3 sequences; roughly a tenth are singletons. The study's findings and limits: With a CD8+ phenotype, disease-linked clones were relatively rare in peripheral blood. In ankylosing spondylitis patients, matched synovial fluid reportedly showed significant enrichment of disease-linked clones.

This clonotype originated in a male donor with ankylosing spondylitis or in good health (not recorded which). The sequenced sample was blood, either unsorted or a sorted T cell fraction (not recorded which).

CDR3 sequence (DNA): TGTGCCAGCAGCCAAGAGGTAGCGGGAGGGCCCTACAATGAGCAGTTCTTC. As protein: CASSQEVAGGPYNEQFF. The chain uses TRBV3-1 and TRBJ2-1, with 11 positions matching TRBD2. Germline loops: CDR1 LGHDT, CDR2 YNNKEL (reference sequence). The CDR3 spans 17 residues. V lost 0 bases to trimming and J lost 2 bases; unmatched junction nucleotides: 3.